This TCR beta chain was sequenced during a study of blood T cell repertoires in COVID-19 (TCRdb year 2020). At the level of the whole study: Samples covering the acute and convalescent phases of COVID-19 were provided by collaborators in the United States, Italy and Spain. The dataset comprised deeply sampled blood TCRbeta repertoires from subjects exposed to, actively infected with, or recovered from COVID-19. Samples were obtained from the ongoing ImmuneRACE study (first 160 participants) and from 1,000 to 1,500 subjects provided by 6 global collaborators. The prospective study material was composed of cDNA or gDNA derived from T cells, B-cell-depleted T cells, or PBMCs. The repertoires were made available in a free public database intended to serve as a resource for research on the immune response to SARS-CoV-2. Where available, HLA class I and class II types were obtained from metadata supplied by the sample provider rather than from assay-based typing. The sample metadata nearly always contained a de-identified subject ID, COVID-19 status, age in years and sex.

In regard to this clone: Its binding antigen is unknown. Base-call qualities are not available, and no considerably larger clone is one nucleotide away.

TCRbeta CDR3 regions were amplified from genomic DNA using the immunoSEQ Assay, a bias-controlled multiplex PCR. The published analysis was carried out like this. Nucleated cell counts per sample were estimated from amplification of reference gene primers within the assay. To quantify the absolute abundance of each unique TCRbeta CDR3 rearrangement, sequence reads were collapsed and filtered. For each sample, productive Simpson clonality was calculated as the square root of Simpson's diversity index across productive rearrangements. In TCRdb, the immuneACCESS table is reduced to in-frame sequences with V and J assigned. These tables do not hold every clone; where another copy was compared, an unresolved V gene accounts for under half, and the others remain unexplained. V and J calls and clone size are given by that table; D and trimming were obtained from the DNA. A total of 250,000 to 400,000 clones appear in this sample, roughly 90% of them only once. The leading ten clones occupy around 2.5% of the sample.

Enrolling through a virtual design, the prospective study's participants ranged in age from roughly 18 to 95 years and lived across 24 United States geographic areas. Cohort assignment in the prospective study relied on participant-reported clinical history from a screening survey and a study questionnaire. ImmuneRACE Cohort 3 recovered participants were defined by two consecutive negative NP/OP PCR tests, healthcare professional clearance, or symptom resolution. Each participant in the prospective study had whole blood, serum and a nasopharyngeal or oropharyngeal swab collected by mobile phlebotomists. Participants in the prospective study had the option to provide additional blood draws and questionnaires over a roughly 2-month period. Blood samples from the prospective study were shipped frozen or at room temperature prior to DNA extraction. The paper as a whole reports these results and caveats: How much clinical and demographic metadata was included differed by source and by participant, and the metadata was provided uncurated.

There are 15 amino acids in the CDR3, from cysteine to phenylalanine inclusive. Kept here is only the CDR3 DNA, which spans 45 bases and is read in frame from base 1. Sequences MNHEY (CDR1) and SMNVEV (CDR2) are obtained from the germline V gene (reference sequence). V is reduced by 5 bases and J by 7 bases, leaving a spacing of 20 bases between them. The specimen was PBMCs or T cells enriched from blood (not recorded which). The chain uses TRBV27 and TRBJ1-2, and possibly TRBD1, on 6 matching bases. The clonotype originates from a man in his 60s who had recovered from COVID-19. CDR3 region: CASSQRTAGSSGYTF. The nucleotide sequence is TGTGCCAGCAGTCAGAGGACAGCCGGGTCGTCTGGCTACACCTTC.